This is a list of T cell receptor beta chains from one sample in a study of blood T cell repertoires in COVID-19. Some clones are missing from TCRdb's copy, which holds only in-frame ones; the method was immunoSEQ multiplex PCR. The sample holds approximately 210,000 clones, 89% seen once. The source material was peripheral blood. Every receptor here comes from a woman in her forties with acute or convalescent COVID-19. Both conserved end residues are part of each CDR3. Fields, in order: V gene, clone size, CDR3 length, J gene, D gene, CDR3 DNA, CDR3 protein. The D gene is left open where the match is weak. The size of a clone is reported for some rows only, either as once, few or many, or as a class for expanded clones.

v_call: TRBV12-3/TRBV12-4; clone_size: NA; cdr3_length: 13; j_call: TRBJ1-1; d_call: NA; cdr3_nt: TGTGCCAGCAGTACGCCCGCAGGGACTGAAGCTTTCTTT; cdr3_aa: CASSTPAGTEAFF
v_call: TRBV4-2; clone_size: once; cdr3_length: 16; j_call: TRBJ2-3; d_call: TRBD2; cdr3_nt: TGTGCCAGCAGCGCCCCTAGCGGGGGGGCGGGGGATACGCAGTATTTT; cdr3_aa: CASSAPSGGAGDTQYF
v_call: TRBV21-1; clone_size: once; cdr3_length: 15; j_call: TRBJ2-5; d_call: NA; cdr3_nt: TGTGCCAGCAGCAACTACAGGGGCGCCGTGGAGACCCAGTACTTC; cdr3_aa: CASSNYRGAVETQYF
v_call: TRBV2; clone_size: NA; cdr3_length: 16; j_call: TRBJ2-5; d_call: NA; cdr3_nt: TGTGCCAGCAGTGAAGCCTCACCCAGGGGCCAAGAGACCCAGTACTTC; cdr3_aa: CASSEASPRGQETQYF
v_call: TRBV12-5; clone_size: NA; cdr3_length: 17; j_call: TRBJ1-1; d_call: TRBD1; cdr3_nt: TGTGCTAGTGGGCTGGGAGCGGGACAGGGGGTCTACACTGAAGCTTTCTTT; cdr3_aa: CASGLGAGQGVYTEAFF
v_call: TRBV11-2; clone_size: few; cdr3_length: 14; j_call: TRBJ2-3; d_call: TRBD1; cdr3_nt: TGTGCCAGCAGCTTGACAGGGTCCGCAGATACGCAGTATTTT; cdr3_aa: CASSLTGSADTQYF
v_call: TRBV3-1/TRBV3-2; clone_size: NA; cdr3_length: 15; j_call: TRBJ1-3; d_call: NA; cdr3_nt: TGTGCCAGCAGCCAAGGCAGGGCCTCTGGAAACACCATATATTTT; cdr3_aa: CASSQGRASGNTIYF
v_call: TRBV7-8; clone_size: NA; cdr3_length: 18; j_call: TRBJ2-2; d_call: NA; cdr3_nt: TGTGCCAGCAGCTTAGGGTCTGGAGGGGTACGGGGGACCGGGGAGCTGTTTTTT; cdr3_aa: CASSLGSGGVRGTGELFF
v_call: TRBV3-1/TRBV3-2; clone_size: NA; cdr3_length: 11; j_call: TRBJ1-1; d_call: TRBD1; cdr3_nt: TGTGCCAGCAAGGGGACAGTTGAAGCTTTCTTT; cdr3_aa: CASKGTVEAFF
v_call: TRBV15; clone_size: NA; cdr3_length: 13; j_call: TRBJ1-1; d_call: NA; cdr3_nt: TGTGCCACCAGCAGAGAAAGGGGTGGTGAAGCTTTCTTT; cdr3_aa: CATSRERGGEAFF
v_call: TRBV2; clone_size: NA; cdr3_length: 14; j_call: TRBJ1-5; d_call: NA; cdr3_nt: TGTGCCAGCAGTGAACGCAGGCAGGGACAGCCCCAGCATTTT; cdr3_aa: CASSERRQGQPQHF
v_call: TRBV18; clone_size: once; cdr3_length: 15; j_call: TRBJ1-2; d_call: TRBD1; cdr3_nt: TGTGCCAGCTCACCAGGGTCAGGGGGAAACTATGGCTACACCTTC; cdr3_aa: CASSPGSGGNYGYTF
v_call: TRBV6-5; clone_size: NA; cdr3_length: 13; j_call: TRBJ1-1; d_call: TRBD1; cdr3_nt: TGTGCCAGCAGGTGGACAGGGATCGGTGAAGCTTTCTTT; cdr3_aa: CASRWTGIGEAFF
v_call: TRBV24-1; clone_size: NA; cdr3_length: 17; j_call: TRBJ2-1; d_call: TRBD2; cdr3_nt: TGTGCCACCAGTGATGCCCGGACTAGCTCGTACAACAATGAGCAGTTCTTC; cdr3_aa: CATSDARTSSYNNEQFF
v_call: TRBV5-1; clone_size: NA; cdr3_length: 13; j_call: TRBJ1-2; d_call: TRBD1; cdr3_nt: TGCGCCAGCAGCTTGGAACAGGGGGCTGGCTACACCTTC; cdr3_aa: CASSLEQGAGYTF
v_call: TRBV6-4; clone_size: NA; cdr3_length: 14; j_call: TRBJ1-2; d_call: TRBD1; cdr3_nt: TGTGCCAGCAGTCCAGGACAGGGGGCGCGAGGCTACACCTTC; cdr3_aa: CASSPGQGARGYTF
v_call: TRBV24-1; clone_size: NA; cdr3_length: 15; j_call: TRBJ2-5; d_call: TRBD2; cdr3_nt: TGTGCCACCAGTGACCCCCAATCAGCGGGGGAGACCCAGTACTTC; cdr3_aa: CATSDPQSAGETQYF
v_call: TRBV4-1; clone_size: NA; cdr3_length: 15; j_call: TRBJ2-1; d_call: NA; cdr3_nt: TGCGCCAGCAGCCTTGGGGGGACGGTCTACAATGAGCAGTTCTTC; cdr3_aa: CASSLGGTVYNEQFF
v_call: TRBV6-5; clone_size: NA; cdr3_length: 14; j_call: TRBJ1-2; d_call: TRBD1; cdr3_nt: TGTGCCAGCAGTTATATCGGACAGGGGAATGGCTACACCTTC; cdr3_aa: CASSYIGQGNGYTF
v_call: TRBV5-1; clone_size: NA; cdr3_length: 14; j_call: TRBJ2-3; d_call: NA; cdr3_nt: TGCGCCAGCAGCCCCACAGTGGATCCAGATACGCAGTATTTT; cdr3_aa: CASSPTVDPDTQYF
v_call: TRBV18; clone_size: NA; cdr3_length: 13; j_call: TRBJ1-2; d_call: NA; cdr3_nt: TGTGCCAGCTCACCCAACGCCAGGGAAGGCTACACCTTC; cdr3_aa: CASSPNAREGYTF
v_call: TRBV5-4; clone_size: NA; cdr3_length: 18; j_call: TRBJ2-3; d_call: TRBD2; cdr3_nt: TGTGCCAGCAGCCCGACCCTAGCGGGGGGGCTGGGCACAGATACGCAGTATTTT; cdr3_aa: CASSPTLAGGLGTDTQYF
v_call: TRBV6-1; clone_size: NA; cdr3_length: 17; j_call: TRBJ2-4; d_call: NA; cdr3_nt: TGTGCCAGCAGTGAATTCCGATGGCGGCAGGAGGGCTTCATTCAGTACTTC; cdr3_aa: CASSEFRWRQEGFIQYF
v_call: TRBV11-2; clone_size: NA; cdr3_length: 13; j_call: TRBJ1-2; d_call: NA; cdr3_nt: TGTGCCAGCAGCTTCCAGGTGAACTATGGCTACACCTTC; cdr3_aa: CASSFQVNYGYTF
v_call: TRBV5-1; clone_size: NA; cdr3_length: 14; j_call: TRBJ1-3; d_call: NA; cdr3_nt: TGCGCCAGCTCCTTGAGGGATCCTGGAAACACCATATATTTT; cdr3_aa: CASSLRDPGNTIYF
v_call: TRBV12-3/TRBV12-4; clone_size: once; cdr3_length: 13; j_call: TRBJ2-5; d_call: TRBD2; cdr3_nt: TGTGCCAGCAGGGGGACTACCCAAGAGACCCAGTACTTC; cdr3_aa: CASRGTTQETQYF
v_call: TRBV2; clone_size: NA; cdr3_length: 18; j_call: TRBJ1-2; d_call: NA; cdr3_nt: TGTGCCAGCAGTGTCCCACGGGATGCTGGCCCTAAGGGTTATGGCTACACCTTC; cdr3_aa: CASSVPRDAGPKGYGYTF
v_call: TRBV2; clone_size: NA; cdr3_length: 13; j_call: TRBJ1-2; d_call: NA; cdr3_nt: TGTGCCAGCAGTGAAGCAGGGGACTATGGCTACACCTTC; cdr3_aa: CASSEAGDYGYTF
v_call: TRBV4-1; clone_size: NA; cdr3_length: 20; j_call: TRBJ1-5; d_call: NA; cdr3_nt: TGCGCCAGCAGCCAAGGGTACAGCTCGTACAGTGTCTATAGCAATCAGCCCCAGCATTTT; cdr3_aa: CASSQGYSSYSVYSNQPQHF
v_call: TRBV18; clone_size: NA; cdr3_length: 15; j_call: TRBJ2-3; d_call: NA; cdr3_nt: TGTGCCAGCTCGGAGCGGACAGTTAGCACAGATACGCAGTATTTT; cdr3_aa: CASSERTVSTDTQYF
v_call: TRBV7-6; clone_size: NA; cdr3_length: 15; j_call: TRBJ1-4; d_call: NA; cdr3_nt: TGTGCCAGCAGCCCCCAGGGTGCAACTAATGAAAAACTGTTTTTT; cdr3_aa: CASSPQGATNEKLFF
v_call: TRBV2; clone_size: NA; cdr3_length: 15; j_call: TRBJ1-1; d_call: TRBD1; cdr3_nt: TGTGCCAGCAGTCGAAAAGGACAGGGGAACACTGAAGCTTTCTTT; cdr3_aa: CASSRKGQGNTEAFF
v_call: TRBV30; clone_size: NA; cdr3_length: 12; j_call: TRBJ2-5; d_call: TRBD1; cdr3_nt: TGTGCCTGGGACAGGGACCAAGAGACCCAGTACTTC; cdr3_aa: CAWDRDQETQYF
v_call: TRBV29-1; clone_size: NA; cdr3_length: 16; j_call: TRBJ1-2; d_call: TRBD1; cdr3_nt: TGCAGCGTTGCCTGGACAGGGAGCGCTATTGTCTATGGCTACACCTTC; cdr3_aa: CSVAWTGSAIVYGYTF
v_call: TRBV6-1; clone_size: NA; cdr3_length: 16; j_call: TRBJ1-4; d_call: NA; cdr3_nt: TGTGCCAGCAGTGAAGCGCCGGGACTAGGGAATGAAAAACTGTTTTTT; cdr3_aa: CASSEAPGLGNEKLFF
v_call: TRBV3-1/TRBV3-2; clone_size: NA; cdr3_length: 16; j_call: TRBJ2-3; d_call: TRBD1; cdr3_nt: TGTGCCAGCAGCCAAGGGTCACAGGGGGTAAGAAATACGCAGTATTTT; cdr3_aa: CASSQGSQGVRNTQYF
v_call: TRBV11-2; clone_size: NA; cdr3_length: 17; j_call: TRBJ1-6; d_call: NA; cdr3_nt: TGTGCCAGCAGCTTCAGGCCCCTCAGCTCCTATAATTCACCCCTCCACTTT; cdr3_aa: CASSFRPLSSYNSPLHF
v_call: TRBV19; clone_size: NA; cdr3_length: 16; j_call: TRBJ1-5; d_call: NA; cdr3_nt: TGTGCCAGGGTGCGGGCAGCCAAGTATAGCAATCAGCCCCAGCATTTT; cdr3_aa: CARVRAAKYSNQPQHF
v_call: TRBV10-2; clone_size: few; cdr3_length: 14; j_call: TRBJ1-5; d_call: NA; cdr3_nt: TGCGCCAGCAGCACAGGCGATAGCAATCAGCCCCAGCATTTT; cdr3_aa: CASSTGDSNQPQHF
v_call: TRBV18; clone_size: NA; cdr3_length: 13; j_call: TRBJ2-5; d_call: NA; cdr3_nt: TGTGCCAGCTCACCAGGCTCCCAAGAGACCCAGTACTTC; cdr3_aa: CASSPGSQETQYF
v_call: TRBV9; clone_size: NA; cdr3_length: 15; j_call: TRBJ2-2; d_call: TRBD2; cdr3_nt: TGTGCCAGCAATCTAGCGGGGGACCGGTCCGGGGAGCTGTTTTTT; cdr3_aa: CASNLAGDRSGELFF